This is a list of T cell receptor beta chains from one sample in a study of cytotoxic CD8 clonotypes in ibrutinib-treated CLL. Sequenced by immunoSEQ multiplex PCR; TCRdb stores in-frame clones only, minus some. The table records 160,000 or so clones, roughly 90% of them present only once. The specimen was PBMCs, collected at disease progression, from a patient treated with ibrutinib. All receptors derive from a human donor with chronic lymphocytic leukemia. Both conserved end residues are part of each CDR3. A D gene is named only where the DNA matches it firmly. Clone size, where shown, is once, few, many, or a class for clones that have expanded.

v_call,d_call,j_call,clone_size,cdr3_aa,cdr3_nt
TRBV28,.,TRBJ2-7,.,CASSTGLANYEQYF,TGTGCCAGCAGCACGGGACTTGCAAACTACGAGCAGTACTTC
TRBV30,TRBD2,TRBJ2-5,.,CAWKTSGSETQYF,TGTGCCTGGAAAACTAGCGGGAGCGAGACCCAGTACTTC
TRBV15,.,TRBJ1-4,.,CATSRVTTWGVEKLFF,TGTGCCACCAGCAGAGTAACGACCTGGGGCGTTGAAAAACTGTTTTTT
TRBV4-1,TRBD2,TRBJ2-5,.,CASSQRLAGGPETQYF,TGCGCCAGCAGCCAAAGACTAGCGGGAGGGCCAGAGACCCAGTACTTC
TRBV10-1,.,TRBJ2-5,few,CASSEGDTQTQYF,TGCGCCAGCAGTGAGGGGGACACGCAGACCCAGTACTTC
TRBV27,.,TRBJ2-5,.,CASSLWGDKETQYF,TGTGCCAGCAGTTTATGGGGGGACAAAGAGACCCAGTACTTC
TRBV27,.,TRBJ2-1,.,CASSLYTSYNEQFF,TGTGCCAGCAGTTTATATACTTCCTACAATGAGCAGTTCTTC
TRBV6-1,.,TRBJ2-5,.,CALGSGGHQETQYF,TGTGCCTTGGGGTCCGGGGGGCACCAAGAGACCCAGTACTTC
TRBV6-1,.,TRBJ1-5,.,CATYSGSSNQPQHF,TGTGCAACCTATAGCGGCAGCAGCAATCAGCCCCAGCATTTT
TRBV7-2,.,TRBJ2-7,few,CASSLALSSYEQYF,TGTGCCAGCAGCTTAGCCTTAAGCTCCTACGAGCAGTACTTC
TRBV19,.,TRBJ1-5,.,CASKPPGYYSNQPQHF,TGTGCCAGCAAACCCCCAGGGTATTATAGCAATCAGCCCCAGCATTTT
TRBV7-2,.,TRBJ2-7,.,CASSLDSALSSYEQYF,TGTGCCAGCAGCTTAGACTCGGCGCTGAGCTCCTACGAGCAGTACTTC
TRBV7-3,.,TRBJ2-1,.,CASSFPPTLNEQFF,TGTGCCAGCAGCTTCCCCCCAACTTTAAATGAGCAGTTCTTC
TRBV7-2,.,TRBJ2-4,.,CASSVDGLAKNIQYF,TGTGCCAGCAGCGTGGACGGCCTAGCCAAAAACATTCAGTACTTC
TRBV5-1,TRBD2,TRBJ2-3,.,CASSGLAGFDSADTQYF,TGCGCCAGCAGCGGACTAGCGGGTTTTGATTCCGCAGATACGCAGTATTTT
TRBV5-1,.,TRBJ1-1,once,CASSLVYRGQNTEAFF,TGCGCCAGCAGCTTGGTTTATAGGGGTCAGAACACTGAAGCTTTCTTT
TRBV30,TRBD2,TRBJ2-3,.,CAWSPYKVLAGAPDTQYF,TGTGCCTGGAGTCCCTATAAGGTGCTAGCGGGGGCCCCAGATACGCAGTATTTT
TRBV5-1,.,TRBJ2-1,once,CASSLDTFEQFF,TGCGCCAGCAGCTTGGATACCTTTGAGCAGTTCTTC
TRBV5-1,.,TRBJ2-2,.,CASSLAGQGGPGELFF,TGCGCCAGCAGCTTGGCTGGACAGGGAGGGCCCGGGGAGCTGTTTTTT
TRBV6-6,.,TRBJ2-5,.,CASSRGTEETQYF,TGTGCCAGCAGCCGGGGAACAGAAGAGACCCAGTACTTC
TRBV5-1,.,TRBJ1-3,.,CASSLGGGSGNTIYF,TGCGCCAGCAGCTTGGGTGGGGGCTCTGGAAACACCATATATTTT
TRBV4-1,.,TRBJ1-1,.,CASRNEGGVNTEAFF,TGCGCCAGTAGGAACGAAGGGGGGGTGAACACTGAAGCTTTCTTT
TRBV30,TRBD1,TRBJ1-5,.,CAWSSAGGGFDNQPQHF,TGTGCCTGGAGTTCGGCAGGGGGGGGGTTTGACAATCAGCCCCAGCATTTT
TRBV2,.,TRBJ2-1,once,CASIKETRSDEQFF,TGTGCCAGCATAAAGGAGACTCGAAGCGATGAGCAGTTCTTC
TRBV5-1,.,TRBJ2-7,.,CASSLQMSDEQYF,TGCGCCAGCAGCTTGCAGATGTCCGACGAGCAGTACTTC
TRBV29-1,TRBD1,TRBJ1-2,once,CSAPGQGDYGYTF,TGCAGCGCCCCGGGACAGGGTGACTATGGCTACACCTTC
TRBV29-1,TRBD2,TRBJ2-1,.,CSVESGRYNEQFF,TGCAGCGTTGAAAGCGGGAGATACAATGAGCAGTTCTTC
TRBV28,TRBD1,TRBJ1-2,.,CASSQQGDYGYTF,TGTGCCAGCAGTCAACAGGGGGACTATGGCTACACCTTC
TRBV7-3,.,TRBJ1-2,.,CASSPPGDNYGYTF,TGTGCCAGCAGCCCACCGGGTGATAACTATGGCTACACCTTC
TRBV5-6,.,TRBJ2-2,.,CASSLWASEGNTGELFF,TGTGCCAGCAGCTTGTGGGCGTCTGAGGGAAACACCGGGGAGCTGTTTTTT
TRBV7-9,.,TRBJ1-2,.,CASSLVSGNYGYTF,TGTGCCAGCAGCTTAGTATCAGGGAACTATGGCTACACCTTC
TRBV6-5,.,TRBJ2-7,.,CASSTSTFGEQYF,TGTGCCAGCAGTACTTCTACGTTTGGCGAGCAGTACTTC
TRBV7-2,TRBD2,TRBJ2-5,.,CASSLEVTSGQETQYF,TGTGCCAGCAGCTTGGAAGTGACTAGCGGCCAAGAGACCCAGTACTTC
TRBV30,.,TRBJ2-3,.,CAWSAGSTDTQYF,TGTGCCTGGAGTGCCGGTAGCACAGATACGCAGTATTTT
TRBV5-1,TRBD1,TRBJ2-2,.,CASSTGQGGTGELFF,TGCGCCAGCAGCACAGGACAGGGCGGCACCGGGGAGCTGTTTTTT
TRBV6-5,.,TRBJ2-7,.,CASISLMGEQYF,TGTGCCAGCATATCGCTTATGGGGGAGCAGTACTTC
TRBV5-4,TRBD2,TRBJ2-1,.,CASSGSGRAKDEQFF,TGTGCCAGCAGCGGAAGCGGGAGGGCTAAAGATGAGCAGTTCTTC
TRBV7-6,TRBD1,TRBJ1-1,.,CASSLLQGAKDTEAFF,TGTGCCAGCAGCTTATTACAGGGGGCAAAGGACACTGAAGCTTTCTTT
TRBV4-3,TRBD1,TRBJ2-3,.,CASSPRQGTDTQYF,TGCGCCAGCAGCCCGAGACAGGGAACAGATACGCAGTATTTT
TRBV11-3,.,TRBJ2-7,.,CASSLQGYEQYF,TGTGCCAGCAGCCTACAGGGTTACGAGCAGTACTTC
TRBV4-3,TRBD1,TRBJ2-3,.,CASSQQPKGMGQKTDTQYF,TGCGCCAGCAGCCAACAGCCTAAAGGAATGGGACAGAAGACAGATACGCAGTATTTT
TRBV2,.,TRBJ2-5,.,CASSVGETQYF,TGTGCCAGCAGTGTGGGAGAGACCCAGTACTTC
TRBV30,TRBD2,TRBJ2-1,.,CAWSGSGRLYNEQFF,TGTGCCTGGAGTGGGAGCGGGAGATTATACAATGAGCAGTTCTTC
TRBV2,TRBD1,TRBJ1-1,.,CASTTGVNTEAFF,TGTGCCAGCACGACAGGGGTGAACACTGAAGCTTTCTTT
TRBV5-4,.,TRBJ2-7,few,CASSPPKQYF,TGTGCCAGCAGCCCCCCTAAGCAGTACTTC
TRBV27,TRBD1,TRBJ1-2,.,CASSSPGQNYGYTF,TGTGCCAGCAGTTCTCCGGGACAGAACTATGGCTACACCTTC
TRBV2,.,TRBJ2-1,.,CASSEGAGGEQFF,TGTGCCAGCAGTGAAGGCGCCGGGGGTGAGCAGTTCTTC
TRBV5-6,TRBD2,TRBJ2-4,.,CASSLPKGGINIQYF,TGTGCCAGCAGCTTGCCGAAGGGAGGGATAAACATTCAGTACTTC
TRBV7-2,.,TRBJ2-1,.,CASSPRENLHNEQFF,TGTGCCAGCAGCCCCCGGGAGAATCTCCACAATGAGCAGTTCTTC
TRBV27,TRBD2,TRBJ2-1,.,CASGTSGSNEQFF,TGTGCCAGTGGGACTAGCGGGAGCAATGAGCAGTTCTTC
TRBV23-1,.,TRBJ2-2,.,CASSLPDLRGELFF,TGCGCCAGCAGTCTTCCCGATCTGAGAGGGGAGCTGTTTTTT
TRBV2,.,TRBJ2-1,.,CASSVGLARYNEQFF,TGTGCCAGCAGTGTAGGTCTAGCGCGCTACAATGAGCAGTTCTTC
TRBV6-6,.,TRBJ2-1,.,CASSYSGDEQFF,TGTGCCAGCAGTTACTCTGGCGATGAGCAGTTCTTC
TRBV7-9,.,TRBJ2-7,.,CASSPRGLSEQYF,TGTGCCAGCAGCCCGCGGGGGCTCTCGGAGCAGTACTTC
TRBV27,TRBD1,TRBJ1-1,.,CASSYGTGFYTEAFF,TGTGCCAGCAGTTACGGGACAGGGTTTTACACTGAAGCTTTCTTT